This entry is about one T cell receptor beta chain. The sample belongs to a study of blood T cell repertoires in COVID-19. Study overall: Samples of COVID-19 (acute and convalescent) were obtained from the United States, Italy and Spain.

The CDR3 runs to 15 residues. The V end was cut by 4 bases, the J end by 5 bases, with 18 bases between. Per the germline V gene, CDR1 is SGDLS and CDR2 is YYNGEE. Authors' processing steps: The authors estimated nucleated cell counts from reference gene primer amplification. Measured with immunoSEQ multiplex PCR; TCRdb has only the in-frame clones, and not every one. V, J and clone size are taken as reported in that table, and D and trimming were inferred from the DNA itself. In the table there are some 47,000 clones, about 86% of which are singletons. The sequenced sample consisted of peripheral blood. This sequence was found in a human donor in a cohort sampled during active COVID-19. The rearrangement joins TRBV9 to TRBJ1-2; tentatively, D is TRBD1 (6 bases). CDR3 residues: CASSPAGGARYGYTF. As DNA, the CDR3 is TGTGCCAGCAGCCCTGCTGGGGGGGCGCGATATGGCTACACCTTC.